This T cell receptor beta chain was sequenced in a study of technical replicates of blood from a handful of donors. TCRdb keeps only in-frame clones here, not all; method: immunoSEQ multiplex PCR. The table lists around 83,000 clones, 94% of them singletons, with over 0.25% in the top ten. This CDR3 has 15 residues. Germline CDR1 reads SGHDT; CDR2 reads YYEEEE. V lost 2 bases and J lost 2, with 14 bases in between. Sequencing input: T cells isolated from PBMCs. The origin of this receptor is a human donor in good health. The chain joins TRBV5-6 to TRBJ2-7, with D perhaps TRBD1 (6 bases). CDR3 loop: CASSFKGGAPYEQYF. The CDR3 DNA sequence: TGTGCCAGCAGCTTCAAAGGGGGAGCACCCTACGAGCAGTACTTC.